The clone carrying this T cell receptor (beta chain) has a handful of counts. The data originate from a study of beta chain features in type 1 diabetes. This CDR3 is 14 amino acids long. Germline values: CDR1 SGDLS, CDR2 YYNGEE. The V and J ends lost 0 bases and 5 bases respectively, with 10 bases between them. The entirety of the isolated RNA underwent reverse transcription, so expressed TCRB transcripts were sequenced. Assay used: immunoSEQ multiplex PCR; TCRdb lists only in-frame clones, some missing. The sample holds 900,000 or so clones, about 17% seen once. The chain uses TRBV9 and TRBJ2-3, with D maybe TRBD1 (5 bases). The source is a woman between 18 and 29 years old in good health. Sequenced input: naive CD4+ T cells from blood. CDR3 amino acids: CASSVAQGGDTQYF. Written as DNA, the CDR3 is TGTGCCAGCAGCGTAGCCCAGGGTGGAGATACGCAGTATTTT.